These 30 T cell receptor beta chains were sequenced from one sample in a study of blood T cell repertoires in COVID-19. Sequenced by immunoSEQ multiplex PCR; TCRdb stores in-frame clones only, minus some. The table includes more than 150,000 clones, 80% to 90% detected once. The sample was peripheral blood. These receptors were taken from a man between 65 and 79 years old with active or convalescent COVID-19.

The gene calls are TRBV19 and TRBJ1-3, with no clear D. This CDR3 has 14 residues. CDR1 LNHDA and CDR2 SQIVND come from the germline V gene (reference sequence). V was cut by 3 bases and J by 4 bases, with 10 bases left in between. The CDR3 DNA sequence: TGTGCCAGTAGTATCGACTACGTAGGAAACACCATATATTTT. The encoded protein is CASSIDYVGNTIYF.

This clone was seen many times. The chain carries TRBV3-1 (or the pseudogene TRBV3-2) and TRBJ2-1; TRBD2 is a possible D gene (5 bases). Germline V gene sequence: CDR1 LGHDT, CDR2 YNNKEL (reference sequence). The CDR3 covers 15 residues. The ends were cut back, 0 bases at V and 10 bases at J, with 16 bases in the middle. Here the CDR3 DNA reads TGTGCCAGCAGCCAAGACCCCCCCGTGGGAGCCGAGCAGTTCTTC. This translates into CASSQDPPVGAEQFF.

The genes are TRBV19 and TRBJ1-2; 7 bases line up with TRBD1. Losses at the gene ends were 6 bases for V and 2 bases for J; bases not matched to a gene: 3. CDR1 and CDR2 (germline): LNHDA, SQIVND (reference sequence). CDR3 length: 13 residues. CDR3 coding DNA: TGTGCCAGTAGCTCACAGGGGAACTATGGCTACACCTTC. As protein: CASSSQGNYGYTF.

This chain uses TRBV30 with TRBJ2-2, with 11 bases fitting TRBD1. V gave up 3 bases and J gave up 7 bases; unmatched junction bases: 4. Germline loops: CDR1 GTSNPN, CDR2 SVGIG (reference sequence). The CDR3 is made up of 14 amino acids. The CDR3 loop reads CAWRGTGGFGELFF. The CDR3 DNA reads TGTGCCTGGAGGGGGACAGGGGGATTCGGGGAGCTGTTTTTT.

CDR3 amino acids: CASSPLDIFYEQYF. Written as DNA, the CDR3 is TGTGCCAGCTCACCTCTGGACATTTTCTACGAGCAGTACTTC. The genes are TRBV18 and TRBJ2-7; D perhaps matches TRBD1 (5 bases). The V gene's germline CDR1 is KGHSH and CDR2 LQKENI. The CDR3 runs to 14 residues. Trimming stripped 3 bases from V and 3 bases from J, with 12 bases between.

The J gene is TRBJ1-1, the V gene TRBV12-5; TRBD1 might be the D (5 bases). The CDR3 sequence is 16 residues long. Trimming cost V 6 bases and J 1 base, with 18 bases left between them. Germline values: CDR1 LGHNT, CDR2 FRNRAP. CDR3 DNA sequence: TGTGCTAGTGGCGCAACCACGAAAACAGGGAACACTGAAGCTTTCTTT. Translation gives CASGATTKTGNTEAFF.

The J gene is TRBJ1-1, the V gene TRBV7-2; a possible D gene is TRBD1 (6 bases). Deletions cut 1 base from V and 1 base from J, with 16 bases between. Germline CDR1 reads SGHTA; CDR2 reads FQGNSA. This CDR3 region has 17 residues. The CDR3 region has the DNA TGTGCCAGCAGCTTAGGGGGAGGGGGAACGAAGAACACTGAAGCTTTCTTT. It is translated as CASSLGGGGTKNTEAFF.

The CDR3 sequence is CASSQGTSAYNEQFF. The DNA of the CDR3 is TGTGCCAGCAGCCAGGGGACTAGCGCATACAATGAGCAGTTCTTC. The V gene is TRBV11-3, the J gene TRBJ2-1, with 10 bases fitting TRBD2. The V segment lost 5 bases and the J segment 4 bases; nucleotides outside the gene matches: 5. CDR1 is SGHNT, CDR2 YENEEA, per germline. The CDR3 is 15 residues long.

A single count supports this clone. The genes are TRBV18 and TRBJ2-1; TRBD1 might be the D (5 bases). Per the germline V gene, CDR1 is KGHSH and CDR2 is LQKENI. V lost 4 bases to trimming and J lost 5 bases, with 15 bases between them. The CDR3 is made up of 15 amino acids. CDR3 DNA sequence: TGTGCCAGCTCACGACCCCGTTCGACAGACAATGAGCAGTTCTTC. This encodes CASSRPRSTDNEQFF.

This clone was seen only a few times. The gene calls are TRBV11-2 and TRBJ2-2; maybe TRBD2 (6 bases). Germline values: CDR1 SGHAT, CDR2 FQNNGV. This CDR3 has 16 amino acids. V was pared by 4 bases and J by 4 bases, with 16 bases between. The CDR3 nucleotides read TGTGCCAGCAGCTGGTGGCGGGGAAGGGGCACCGGGGAGCTGTTTTTT. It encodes CASSWWRGRGTGELFF.

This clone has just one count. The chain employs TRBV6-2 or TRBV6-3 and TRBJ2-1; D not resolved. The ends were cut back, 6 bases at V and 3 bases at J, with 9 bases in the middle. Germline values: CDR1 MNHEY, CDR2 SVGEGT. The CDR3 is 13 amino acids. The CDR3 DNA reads TGTGCCAGCAGACCTGCGCGCTACAATGAGCAGTTCTTC. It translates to CASRPARYNEQFF.

The CDR3 region is CASSPRAGANTEAFF. The CDR3 nucleotides read TGTGCCAGCAGTCCTAGGGCGGGGGCGAACACTGAAGCTTTCTTT. The chain couples TRBV27 to TRBJ1-1; maybe TRBD1 (6 bases). V was cut by 5 bases and J by 1 base, with 14 bases left in between. This CDR3 comprises 15 residues. Per germline, CDR1 MNHEY and CDR2 SMNVEV (reference sequence).

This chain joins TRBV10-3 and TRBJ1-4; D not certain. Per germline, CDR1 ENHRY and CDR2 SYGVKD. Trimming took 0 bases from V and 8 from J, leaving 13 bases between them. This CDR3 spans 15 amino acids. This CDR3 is CAISESESSYEKLFF. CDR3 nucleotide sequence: TGTGCCATCAGTGAGTCGGAGTCTAGCTACGAAAAACTGTTTTTT.

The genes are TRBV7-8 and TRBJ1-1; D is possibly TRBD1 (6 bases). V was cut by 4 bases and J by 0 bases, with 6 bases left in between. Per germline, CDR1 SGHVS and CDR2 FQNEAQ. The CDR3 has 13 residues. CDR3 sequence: CASSWGLNTEAFF. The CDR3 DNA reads TGTGCCAGCAGCTGGGGGCTGAACACTGAAGCTTTCTTT.

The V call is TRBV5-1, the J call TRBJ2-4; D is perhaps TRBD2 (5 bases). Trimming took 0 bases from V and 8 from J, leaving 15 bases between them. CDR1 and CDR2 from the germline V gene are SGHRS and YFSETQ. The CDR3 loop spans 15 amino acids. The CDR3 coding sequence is TGCGCCAGCAGCTTGGCCGTTTCGGGGTATGACATTCAGTACTTC. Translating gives CASSLAVSGYDIQYF.

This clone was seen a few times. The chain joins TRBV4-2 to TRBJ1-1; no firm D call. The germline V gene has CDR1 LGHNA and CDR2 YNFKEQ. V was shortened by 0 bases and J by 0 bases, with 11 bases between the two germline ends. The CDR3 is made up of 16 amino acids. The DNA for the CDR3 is TGTGCCAGCAGCCAAGACCACAGTCCTGTGAACACTGAAGCTTTCTTT. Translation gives CASSQDHSPVNTEAFF.

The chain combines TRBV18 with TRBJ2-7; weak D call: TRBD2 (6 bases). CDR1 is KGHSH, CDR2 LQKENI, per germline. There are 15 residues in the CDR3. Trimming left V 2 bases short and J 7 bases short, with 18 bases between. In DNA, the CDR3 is TGTGCCAGCTCACCAGCCGGGACTCGTGTATGGGAGCAGTACTTC. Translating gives CASSPAGTRVWEQYF.

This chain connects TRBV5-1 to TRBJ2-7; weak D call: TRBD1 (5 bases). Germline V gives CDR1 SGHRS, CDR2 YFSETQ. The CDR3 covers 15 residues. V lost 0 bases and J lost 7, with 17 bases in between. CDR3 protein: CASSLVFKGMREQYF. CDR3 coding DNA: TGCGCCAGCAGCTTGGTATTTAAGGGGATGAGAGAGCAGTACTTC.

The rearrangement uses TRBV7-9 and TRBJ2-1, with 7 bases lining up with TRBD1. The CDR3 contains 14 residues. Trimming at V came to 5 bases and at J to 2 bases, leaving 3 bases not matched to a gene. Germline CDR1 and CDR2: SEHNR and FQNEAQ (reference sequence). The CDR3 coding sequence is TGTGCCAGCAGCCACAGGGGCCCCTACAATGAGCAGTTCTTC. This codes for CASSHRGPYNEQFF.

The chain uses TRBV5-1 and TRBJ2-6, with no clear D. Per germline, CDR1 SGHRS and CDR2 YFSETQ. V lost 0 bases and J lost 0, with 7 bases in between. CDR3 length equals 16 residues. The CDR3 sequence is CASSLATVSGANVLTF. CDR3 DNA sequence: TGCGCCAGCAGCTTGGCCACGGTCTCTGGGGCCAACGTCCTGACTTTC. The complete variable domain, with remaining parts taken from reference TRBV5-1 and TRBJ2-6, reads KAGVTQTPRYLIKTRGQQVTLSCSPISGHRSVSWYQQTPGQGLQFLFEYFSETQRNKGNFPGRFSGRQFSNSRSEMNVSTLELGDSALYLCASSLATVSGANVLTFGAGSRLTVL.

Here the CDR3 DNA reads TGCGCCAGCAGCCCGGGGACAGGAGGTCTGTATGGCTACACCTTC. Protein sequence: CASSPGTGGLYGYTF. The J gene is TRBJ1-2, the V gene TRBV4-3, with 8 positions matching TRBD1. Per the germline V gene, CDR1 is LGHNA and CDR2 is YSLEER. This CDR3 spans 15 amino acids. Trimming cost V 4 bases and J 5 bases; bases outside gene matches: 9.

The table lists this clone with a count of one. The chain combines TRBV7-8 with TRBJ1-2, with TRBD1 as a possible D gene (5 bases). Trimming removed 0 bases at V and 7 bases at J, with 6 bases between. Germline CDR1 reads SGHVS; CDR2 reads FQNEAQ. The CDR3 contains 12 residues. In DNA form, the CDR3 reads TGTGCCAGCAGCTTAGCGGGGCCTGGCTACACCTTC. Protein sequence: CASSLAGPGYTF.

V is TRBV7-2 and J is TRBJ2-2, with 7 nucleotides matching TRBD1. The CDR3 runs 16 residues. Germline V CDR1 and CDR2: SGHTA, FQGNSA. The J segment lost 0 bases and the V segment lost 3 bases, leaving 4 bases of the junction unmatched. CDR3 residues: CASSLAGTANTGELFF. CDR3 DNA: TGTGCCAGCAGCTTGGCCGGGACAGCGAACACCGGGGAGCTGTTTTTT.

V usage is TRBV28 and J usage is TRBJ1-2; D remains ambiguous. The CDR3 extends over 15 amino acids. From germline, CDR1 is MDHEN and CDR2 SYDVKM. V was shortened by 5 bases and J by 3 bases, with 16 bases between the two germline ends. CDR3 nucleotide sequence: TGTGCCAGCAGTCCCCGGCGGGAGTTCGACTATGGCTACACCTTC. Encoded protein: CASSPRREFDYGYTF.

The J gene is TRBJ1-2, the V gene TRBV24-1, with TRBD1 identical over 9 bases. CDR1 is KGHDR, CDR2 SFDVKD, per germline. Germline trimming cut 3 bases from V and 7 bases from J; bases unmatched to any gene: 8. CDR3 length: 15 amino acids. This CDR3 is CATSDPTDRGGGYTF. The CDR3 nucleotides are TGTGCCACCAGTGATCCAACGGACAGGGGCGGTGGCTACACCTTC.

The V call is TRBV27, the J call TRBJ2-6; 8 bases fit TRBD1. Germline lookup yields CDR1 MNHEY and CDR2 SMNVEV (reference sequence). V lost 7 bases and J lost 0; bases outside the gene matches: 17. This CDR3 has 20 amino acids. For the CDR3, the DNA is TGTGCCAGCACTCCCAGGGGGCGGGCCAGTACTTACTCTGGGGCCAACGTCCTGACTTTC. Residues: CASTPRGRASTYSGANVLTF.

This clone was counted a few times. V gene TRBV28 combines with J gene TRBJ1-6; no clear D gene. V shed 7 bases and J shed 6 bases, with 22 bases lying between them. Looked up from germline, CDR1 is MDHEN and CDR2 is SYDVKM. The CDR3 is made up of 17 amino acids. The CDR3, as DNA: TGTGCCAGCACCCCTGCGGGCGTTGGGGTCAGTAATTCACCCCTCCACTTT. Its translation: CASTPAGVGVSNSPLHF.

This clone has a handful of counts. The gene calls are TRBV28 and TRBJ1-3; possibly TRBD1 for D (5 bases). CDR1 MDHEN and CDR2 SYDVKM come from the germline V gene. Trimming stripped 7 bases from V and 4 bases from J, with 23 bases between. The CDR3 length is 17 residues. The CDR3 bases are TGTGCCAGCACCCCAACTTGGGGCGATTCCGGGGGAAACACCATATATTTT. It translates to CASTPTWGDSGGNTIYF.

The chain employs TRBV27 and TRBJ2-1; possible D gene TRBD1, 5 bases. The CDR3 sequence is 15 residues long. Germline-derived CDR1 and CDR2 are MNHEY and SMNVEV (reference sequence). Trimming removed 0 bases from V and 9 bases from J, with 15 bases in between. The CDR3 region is CASSLSSRAGFEQFF. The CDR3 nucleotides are TGTGCCAGCAGTTTATCCTCCCGGGCAGGGTTTGAGCAGTTCTTC.

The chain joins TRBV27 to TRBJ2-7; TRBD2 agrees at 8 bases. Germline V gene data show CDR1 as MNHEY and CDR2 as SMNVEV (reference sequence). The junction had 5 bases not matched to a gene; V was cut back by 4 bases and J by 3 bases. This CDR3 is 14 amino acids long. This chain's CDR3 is CASSSAGTSYEQYF. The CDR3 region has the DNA TGTGCCAGCAGTTCCGCCGGGACTAGCTACGAGCAGTACTTC.